Following are 8 T cell receptor beta chains from one sample sequenced in a study of blood T cells in healthy people across ages. A second PCR of 7 to 11 cycles used a sample-barcoded 5' primer and a J-beta primer mix. One entry per CDR3 protein, called by TCRdb with MiXCR from the 5' RACE reads. The sample has hundreds of thousands of distinct CDR3 sequences, roughly 50% seen once. Sequenced material: blood. These receptor sequences come from a woman aged 55-70 years in good health.

The chain uses TRBV6-5 and TRBJ2-7; the D is unclear. The J call may not be correct, given that the DNA end is closer to TRBJ2-5. CDR1 is MNHEY and CDR2 is SVGAGI in the germline V gene. The CDR3 totals 15 residues. The CDR3 loop reads CASSYSMGGRETQYF. The CDR3 nucleotides are TGTGCCAGCAGTTACTCGATGGGTGGACGAGAGACCCAGTACTTC.

This clonotype was found once. The rearrangement links TRBV9 to TRBJ2-2; tentative D call: TRBD1 (5 bases). Trimming took off 7 bases at V and 5 bases at J, with 15 bases between the two ends. Germline V gene lookup returns CDR1 SGDLS and CDR2 YYNGEE. The CDR3 has 14 residues. The CDR3 region is CASHPGLRTGELFF. The CDR3 DNA reads as TGTGCCAGCCATCCAGGGTTAAGAACCGGGGAGCTGTTTTTT. The whole variable domain, filled in from reference TRBV9 and TRBJ2-2, reads DSGVTQTPKHLITATGQRVTLRCSPRSGDLSVYWYQQSLDQGLQFLIQYYNGEERAKGNILERFSAQQFPDLHSELNLSSLELGDSALYFCASHPGLRTGELFFGEGSRLTVL.

The rearrangement uses TRBV3-1 and TRBJ2-3; the match to TRBD2 covers 14 bases. Germline assignment: CDR1 LGHDT and CDR2 YNNKEL (reference sequence). V dropped 4 bases and J dropped 3; count of bases not matched to a gene: 18. The CDR3 is 21 amino acids. The CDR3: CASSPILGVTSGRARTDTQYF. The CDR3 DNA sequence: TGTGCCAGCAGCCCGATTCTTGGAGTGACTAGCGGGAGGGCCAGGACAGATACGCAGTATTTT.

This clonotype was detected many times. The V call is TRBV7-2, the J call TRBJ1-2, with TRBD1 identical over 7 bases. CDR3 length equals 15 residues. Germline V gives CDR1 SGHTA, CDR2 FQGNSA. Trimming at V came to 0 bases and at J to 3 bases, leaving 4 bases not matched to a gene. The DNA for the CDR3 is TGTGCCAGCAGCTTAGCGGGGACAGCGTACTATGGCTACACCTTC. Encoded protein: CASSLAGTAYYGYTF. Supplemented by reference TRBV7-2 and TRBJ1-2, the full variable domain reads GAGVSQSPSNKVTEKGKDVELRCDPISGHTALYWYRQSLGQGLEFLIYFQGNSAPDKSGLPSDRFSAERTGGSVSTLTIQRTQQEDSAVYLCASSLAGTAYYGYTFGSGTRLTVV.

This rearrangement joins TRBV5-1 to TRBJ2-2; 8 bases are a match to TRBD2. Germline V CDR1 and CDR2: SGHRS, YFSETQ. The CDR3 spans 15 residues. Trimming removed 3 bases from V and 0 bases from J; junction bases left unmatched: 1. The CDR3 DNA follows: TGCGCCAGCAGCTGGGGACTAGCGAACACCGGGGAGCTGTTTTTT. This gives the protein CASSWGLANTGELFF.

The chain couples TRBV25-1 to TRBJ2-5; TRBD2 matches 15 bases. Germline V lookup: CDR1 MGHDK, CDR2 SYGVNS. This CDR3 region has 17 residues. With 2 bases clipped from V and 3 bases from J, the junction kept 4 bases outside the gene matches. The CDR3 region is CASSEKRTSGGEETQYF. The CDR3 DNA is TGTGCCAGCAGTGAAAAGCGGACTAGCGGGGGGGAAGAGACCCAGTACTTC.

The chain couples TRBV20-1 to TRBJ1-2; D possibly corresponds to TRBD1 (6 bases). Trimming shortened V by 5 bases and J by 5 bases, and 12 bases separated the two germline ends. Germline CDR1 and CDR2: DFQATT and SNEGSKA (reference sequence). The CDR3 consists of 12 residues. CDR3 residues: CSAQETGYGYTF. The CDR3 DNA is TGCAGTGCTCAAGAGACAGGATATGGCTACACCTTC.

This clonotype was detected only once. The chain uses TRBV7-3 and TRBJ2-6, with D unclear. Germline CDR1 is SGHTA and CDR2 is FQGTGA. The CDR3 covers 15 residues. Trimming pared 2 bases from V and 6 bases from J, leaving 11 bases between. The CDR3 protein is CASSLSRGEANVLTF. The CDR3 bases are TGTGCCAGCAGCTTATCCCGCGGCGAGGCCAACGTCCTGACTTTC.